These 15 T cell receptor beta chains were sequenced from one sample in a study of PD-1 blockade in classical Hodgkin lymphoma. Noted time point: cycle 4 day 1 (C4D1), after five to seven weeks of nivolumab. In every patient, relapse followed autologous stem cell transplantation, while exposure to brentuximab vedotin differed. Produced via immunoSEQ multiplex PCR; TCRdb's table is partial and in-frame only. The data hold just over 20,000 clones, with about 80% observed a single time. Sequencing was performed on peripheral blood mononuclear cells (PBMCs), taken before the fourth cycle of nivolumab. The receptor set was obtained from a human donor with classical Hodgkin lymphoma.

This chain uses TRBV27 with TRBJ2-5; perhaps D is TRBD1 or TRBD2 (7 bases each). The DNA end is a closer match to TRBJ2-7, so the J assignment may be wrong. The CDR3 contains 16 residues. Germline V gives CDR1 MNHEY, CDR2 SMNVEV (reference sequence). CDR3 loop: CASSLISQQGGLEQYF. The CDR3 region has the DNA TGTGCCAGCAGTTTAATTAGTCAGCAGGGGGGGCTCGAGCAGTACTTC.

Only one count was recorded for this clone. CDR3 coding DNA: TGTGCCAGCAGCTTAGGGTGGGGGGGAGTCCCCAGTGAAAAACTGTTTTTT. Translated, it gives CASSLGWGGVPSEKLFF. J is TRBJ1-4 and V is TRBV7-2; D is possibly TRBD1 (5 bases). This CDR3 is 17 amino acids long. Between the trimmed V and J ends, which lost 1 base and 7 bases, there was a span of 19 bases. The germline gives CDR1 SGHTA, CDR2 FQGNSA.

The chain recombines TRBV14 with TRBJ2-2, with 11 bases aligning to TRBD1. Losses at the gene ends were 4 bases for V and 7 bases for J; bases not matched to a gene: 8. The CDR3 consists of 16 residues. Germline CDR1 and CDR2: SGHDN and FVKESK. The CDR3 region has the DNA TGTGCCAGCAGCCGAACAGGGACAGGGGGGCACGGGGAGCTGTTTTTT. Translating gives CASSRTGTGGHGELFF.

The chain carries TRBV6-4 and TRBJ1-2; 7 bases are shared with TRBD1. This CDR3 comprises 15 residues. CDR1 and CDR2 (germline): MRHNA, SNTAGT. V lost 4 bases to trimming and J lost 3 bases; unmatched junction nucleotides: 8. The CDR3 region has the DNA TGTGCCAGCAGTGCCCAGACAGGGACACACTATGGCTACACCTTC. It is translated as CASSAQTGTHYGYTF.

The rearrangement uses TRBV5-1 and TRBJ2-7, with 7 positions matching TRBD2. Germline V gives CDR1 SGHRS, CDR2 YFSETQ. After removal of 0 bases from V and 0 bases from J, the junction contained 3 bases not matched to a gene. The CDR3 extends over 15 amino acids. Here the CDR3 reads CASSLAGTISYEQYF. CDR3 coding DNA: TGCGCCAGCAGCTTGGCCGGGACTATCTCCTACGAGCAGTACTTC.

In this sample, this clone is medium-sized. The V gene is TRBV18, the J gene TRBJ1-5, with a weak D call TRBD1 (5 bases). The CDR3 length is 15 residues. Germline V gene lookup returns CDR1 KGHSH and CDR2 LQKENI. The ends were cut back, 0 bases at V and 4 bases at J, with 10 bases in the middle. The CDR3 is CASSPPGGGNQPQHF. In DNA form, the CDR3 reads TGTGCCAGCTCACCACCGGGCGGGGGTAATCAGCCCCAGCATTTT.

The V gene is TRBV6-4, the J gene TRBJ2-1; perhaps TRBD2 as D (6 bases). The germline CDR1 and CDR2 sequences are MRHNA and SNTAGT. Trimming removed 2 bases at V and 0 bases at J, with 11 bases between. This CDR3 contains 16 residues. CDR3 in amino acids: CASSDRAGSSYNEQFF. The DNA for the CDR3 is TGTGCCAGCAGTGACCGGGCCGGGAGCTCCTACAATGAGCAGTTCTTC.

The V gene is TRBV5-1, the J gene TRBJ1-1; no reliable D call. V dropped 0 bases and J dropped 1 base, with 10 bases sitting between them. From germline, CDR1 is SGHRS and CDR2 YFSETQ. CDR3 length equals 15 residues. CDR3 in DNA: TGCGCCAGCAGCTTGGTTCGGGCTCCGAACACTGAAGCTTTCTTT. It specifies CASSLVRAPNTEAFF.

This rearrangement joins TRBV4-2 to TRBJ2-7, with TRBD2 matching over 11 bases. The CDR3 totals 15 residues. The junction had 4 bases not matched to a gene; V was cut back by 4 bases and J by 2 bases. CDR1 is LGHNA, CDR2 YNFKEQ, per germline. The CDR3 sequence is CASSPGLADPYEQYF. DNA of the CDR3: TGTGCCAGCAGCCCGGGACTAGCGGATCCCTACGAGCAGTACTTC.

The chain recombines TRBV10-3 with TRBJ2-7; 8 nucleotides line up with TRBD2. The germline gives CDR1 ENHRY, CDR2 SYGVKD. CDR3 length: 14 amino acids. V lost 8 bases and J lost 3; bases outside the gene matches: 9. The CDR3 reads CAIHDGGLVYEQYF. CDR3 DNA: TGTGCCATCCATGATGGGGGACTAGTCTACGAGCAGTACTTC.

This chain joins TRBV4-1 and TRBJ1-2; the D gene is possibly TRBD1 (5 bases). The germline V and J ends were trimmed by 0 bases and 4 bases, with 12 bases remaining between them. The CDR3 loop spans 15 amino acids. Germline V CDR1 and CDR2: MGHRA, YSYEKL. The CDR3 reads CASSQEGTGSYGYTF. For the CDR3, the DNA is TGCGCCAGCAGCCAAGAGGGGACCGGAAGCTATGGCTACACCTTC.

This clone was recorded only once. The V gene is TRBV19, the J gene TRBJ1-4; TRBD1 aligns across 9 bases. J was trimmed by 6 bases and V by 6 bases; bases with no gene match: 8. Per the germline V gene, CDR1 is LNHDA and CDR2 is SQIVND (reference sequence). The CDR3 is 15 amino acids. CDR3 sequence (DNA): TGTGCCAGTAGGCCGAGTGGACAGGGGCATGAAAAACTGTTTTTT. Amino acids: CASRPSGQGHEKLFF.

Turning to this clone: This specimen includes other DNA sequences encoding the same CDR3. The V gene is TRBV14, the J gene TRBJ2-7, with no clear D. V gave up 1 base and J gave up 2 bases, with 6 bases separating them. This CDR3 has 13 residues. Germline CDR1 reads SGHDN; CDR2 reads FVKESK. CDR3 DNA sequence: TGTGCCAGCAGCCAAGGCCGGGCCTACGAGCAGTACTTC. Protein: CASSQGRAYEQYF.

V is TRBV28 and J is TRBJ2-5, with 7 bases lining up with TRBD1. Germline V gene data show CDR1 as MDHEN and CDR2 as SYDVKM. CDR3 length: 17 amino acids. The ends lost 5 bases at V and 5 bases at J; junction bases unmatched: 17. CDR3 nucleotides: TGTGCCAGCAGTCTCGGGACAGAACAACACGGGTGGGAGACCCAGTACTTC. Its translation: CASSLGTEQHGWETQYF.

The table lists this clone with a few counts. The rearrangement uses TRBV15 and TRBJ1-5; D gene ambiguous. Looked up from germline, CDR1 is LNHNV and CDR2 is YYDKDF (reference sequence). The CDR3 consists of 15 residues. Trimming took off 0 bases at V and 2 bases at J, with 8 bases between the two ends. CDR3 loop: CATSREVFGNQPQHF. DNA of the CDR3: TGTGCCACCAGCAGAGAAGTTTTTGGCAATCAGCCCCAGCATTTT.